The sequence of this T cell receptor (beta chain) was determined in a study of blood T cell repertoires in COVID-19. For the study at large: Sources were T cells, B-cell-depleted T cells, or PBMCs; the material itself was cDNA or gDNA.

From germline, CDR1 is LGHNA and CDR2 YSLEER. CDR3 length: 12 residues. Between the trimmed V and J ends, which lost 4 bases and 4 bases, there was a span of 7 bases. Researchers sorted participants into cohorts using their self-reported clinical history. Cohort 3 donors were reported recovered after two negative PCRs, clearance, or symptom resolution. Per the original methods: Amplification from reference gene primers served as the basis for estimated nucleated cell counts. Data came from immunoSEQ multiplex PCR; TCRdb stores just in-frame clones and leaves some out. V, J and clone size reflect that table, while D and trimming were determined from the DNA. The sample consists of fewer than 200,000 clones, 84% of them appearing once.

This TCR came from a man in his fifties who had recovered from COVID-19. Sample: PBMCs or T cells enriched from blood (not recorded which). The chain carries TRBV4-3 and TRBJ1-2; the D is unclear. The CDR3 DNA is TGCGCCAGCAGCCGAGACTCCTATGGCTACACCTTC. This encodes CASSRDSYGYTF.